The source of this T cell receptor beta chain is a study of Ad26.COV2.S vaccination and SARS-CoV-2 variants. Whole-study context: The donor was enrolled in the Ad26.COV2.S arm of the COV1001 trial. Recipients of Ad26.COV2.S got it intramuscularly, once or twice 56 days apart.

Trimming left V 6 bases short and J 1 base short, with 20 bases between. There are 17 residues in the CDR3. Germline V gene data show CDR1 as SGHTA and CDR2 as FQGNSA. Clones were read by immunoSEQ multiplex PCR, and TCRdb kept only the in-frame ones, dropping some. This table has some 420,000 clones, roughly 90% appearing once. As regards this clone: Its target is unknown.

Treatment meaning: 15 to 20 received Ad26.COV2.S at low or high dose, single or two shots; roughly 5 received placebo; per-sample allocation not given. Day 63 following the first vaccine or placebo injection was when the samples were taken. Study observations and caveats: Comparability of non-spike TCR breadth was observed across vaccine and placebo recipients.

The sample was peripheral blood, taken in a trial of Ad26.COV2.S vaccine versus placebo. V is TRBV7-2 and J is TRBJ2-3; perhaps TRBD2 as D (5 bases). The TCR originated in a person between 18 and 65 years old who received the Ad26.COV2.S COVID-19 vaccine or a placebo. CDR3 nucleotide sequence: TGTGCCAGCAGGCGATCTCGGGGTAGCGAGCGCACAGATACGCAGTATTTT. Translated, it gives CASRRSRGSERTDTQYF.